This T cell receptor beta chain was sequenced for a study of technical replicates of blood from several donors. This table comes from immunoSEQ multiplex PCR, and its TCRdb copy is limited to in-frame clones, with some not included. The repertoire consists of about 49,000 clones, with about 90% occurring once and the leading ten covering about 3.8%. The CDR3 covers 12 residues. V shed 2 bases and J shed 6 bases, with 8 bases lying between them. Sequencing used PBMCs. The sequence was collected from a human donor in good health. Some clones in this sample may be carry-over from other donors' samples. The chain uses TRBV23-1 and TRBJ2-7; D is ambiguous. TRBV23-1 falls under the ORF class, with uncertain function. The CDR3: CASSQERREQYF. As DNA, the CDR3 is TGCGCCAGCAGTCAAGAGAGGCGCGAGCAGTACTTC.